This entry describes one TCR beta chain. As yet, its antigen is unknown. The data belong to a study of T cells in localized non-small cell lung cancer. Study-wide points: Across samples, adjacent lung featured a median roughly 60 of the top 100 tumor clones. Prolonged overall survival went with higher T cell density in the blood. Compared with tumor, uninvolved adjacent lung displayed greater T cell clonality, ranking highest overall.

The V end was cut by 3 bases, the J end by 3 bases, with 6 bases between. The germline CDR1 and CDR2 sequences are SGHTA and FQGNSA. The CDR3 runs 12 residues. Assay: immunoSEQ multiplex PCR; the TCRdb copy retains only in-frame clones and omits some. The data show around 100,000 clones, over 80% seen once. The rearrangement joins TRBV7-2 to TRBJ2-7; D unresolved. This material consisted of peripheral blood, taken before any cancer treatment. The TCR sequence derives from a man aged 35-75 years with stage I squamous cell lung carcinoma. The CDR3 sequence is CASSFKSYEQYF. CDR3 coding DNA: TGTGCCAGCAGCTTTAAAAGCTACGAGCAGTACTTC.